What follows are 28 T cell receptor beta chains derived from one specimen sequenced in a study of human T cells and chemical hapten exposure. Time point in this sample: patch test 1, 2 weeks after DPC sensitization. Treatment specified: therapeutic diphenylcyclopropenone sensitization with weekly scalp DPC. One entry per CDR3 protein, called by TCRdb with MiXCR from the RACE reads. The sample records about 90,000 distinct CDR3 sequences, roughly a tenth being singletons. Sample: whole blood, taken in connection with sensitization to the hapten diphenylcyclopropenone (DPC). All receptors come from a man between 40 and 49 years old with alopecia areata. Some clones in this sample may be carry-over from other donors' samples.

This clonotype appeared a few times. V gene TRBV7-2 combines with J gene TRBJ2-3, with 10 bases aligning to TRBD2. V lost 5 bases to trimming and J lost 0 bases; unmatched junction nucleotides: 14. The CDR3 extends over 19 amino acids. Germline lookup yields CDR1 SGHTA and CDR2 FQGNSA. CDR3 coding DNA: TGTGCCAGCAGCCCCTCCGCCCTAGCGGGAGCCCGTAGCACAGATACGCAGTATTTT. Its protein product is CASSPSALAGARSTDTQYF.

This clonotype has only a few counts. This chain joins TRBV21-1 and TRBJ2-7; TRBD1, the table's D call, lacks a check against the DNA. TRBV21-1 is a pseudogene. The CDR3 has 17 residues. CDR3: CASSKAPPGQGAGEQYV. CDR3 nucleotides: TGTGCCAGCAGCAAAGCCCCACCCGGACAGGGGGCGGGCGAGCAGTACGTC.

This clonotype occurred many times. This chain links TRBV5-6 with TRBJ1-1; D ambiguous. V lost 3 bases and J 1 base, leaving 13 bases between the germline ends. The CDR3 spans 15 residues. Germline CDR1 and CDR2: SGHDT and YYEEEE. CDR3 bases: TGTGCCAGCAGCTCAGCTACCCAGGCGAACACTGAAGCTTTCTTT. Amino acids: CASSSATQANTEAFF. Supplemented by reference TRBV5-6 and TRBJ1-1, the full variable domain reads DAGVTQSPTHLIKTRGQQVTLRCSPKSGHDTVSWYQQALGQGPQFIFQYYEEEERQRGNFPDRFSGHQFPNYSSELNVNALLLGDSALYLCASSSATQANTEAFFGQGTRLTVV.

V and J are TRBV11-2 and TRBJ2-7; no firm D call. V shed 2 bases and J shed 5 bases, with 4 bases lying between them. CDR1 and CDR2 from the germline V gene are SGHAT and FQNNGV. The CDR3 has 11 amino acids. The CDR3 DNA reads TGTGCCAGCAGCTTATCGCACGAGCAGTACTTC. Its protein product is CASSLSHEQYF.

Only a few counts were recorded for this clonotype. CDR3 nucleotides: TGTGCCTGGACCTTCTCTGGGGCCAACGTCCTGACTTTC. Amino acids: CAWTFSGANVLTF. This chain joins TRBV30 and TRBJ2-6; no reliable D call. Germline CDR1 reads GTSNPN; CDR2 reads SVGIG (reference sequence). This CDR3 is 13 amino acids long. V shed 4 bases and J shed 0 bases, with 4 bases lying between them.

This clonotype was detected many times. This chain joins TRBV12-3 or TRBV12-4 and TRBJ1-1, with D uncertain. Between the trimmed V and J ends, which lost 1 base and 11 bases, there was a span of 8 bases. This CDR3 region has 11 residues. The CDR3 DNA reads TGTGCCAGCAGTTTAGTAAATGGTGCTTTCTTT. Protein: CASSLVNGAFF.

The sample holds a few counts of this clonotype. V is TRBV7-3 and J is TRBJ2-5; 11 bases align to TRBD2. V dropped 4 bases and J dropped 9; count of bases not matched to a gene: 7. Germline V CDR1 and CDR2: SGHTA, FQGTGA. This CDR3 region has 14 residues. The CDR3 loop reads CASSSSGGSPAQYF. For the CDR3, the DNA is TGTGCCAGCAGCTCTAGCGGGGGGTCACCGGCCCAGTACTTC.

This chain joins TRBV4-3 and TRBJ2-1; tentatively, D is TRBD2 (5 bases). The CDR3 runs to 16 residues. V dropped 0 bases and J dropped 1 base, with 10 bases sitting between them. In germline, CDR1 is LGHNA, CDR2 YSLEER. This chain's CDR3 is CASSQEKDWSYNEQFF. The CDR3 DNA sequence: TGCGCCAGCAGCCAAGAAAAGGACTGGTCCTACAATGAGCAGTTCTTC.

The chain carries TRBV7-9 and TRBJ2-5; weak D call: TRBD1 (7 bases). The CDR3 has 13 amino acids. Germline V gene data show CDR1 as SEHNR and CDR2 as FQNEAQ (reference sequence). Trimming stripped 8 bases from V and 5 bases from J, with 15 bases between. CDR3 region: CASGEQGRETQYF. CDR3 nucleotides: TGTGCCAGCGGGGAACAGGGGAGGGAGACCCAGTACTTC. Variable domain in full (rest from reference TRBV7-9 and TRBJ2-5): DTGVSQNPRHKITKRGQNVTFRCDPISEHNRLYWYRQTLGQGPEFLTYFQNEAQLEKSRLLSDRFSAERPKGSFSTLEIQRTEQGDSAMYLCASGEQGRETQYFGPGTRLLVL.

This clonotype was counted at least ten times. CDR3 amino acids: CASRDGNSNQPQHF. In DNA, the CDR3 is TGTGCCAGCAGGGACGGTAATAGCAATCAGCCCCAGCATTTT. The J gene is TRBJ1-5, the V gene TRBV6-5; D gene ambiguous. The CDR3 is 14 amino acids. Germline V gives CDR1 MNHEY, CDR2 SVGAGI. The ends were cut back, 6 bases at V and 0 bases at J, with 9 bases in the middle.

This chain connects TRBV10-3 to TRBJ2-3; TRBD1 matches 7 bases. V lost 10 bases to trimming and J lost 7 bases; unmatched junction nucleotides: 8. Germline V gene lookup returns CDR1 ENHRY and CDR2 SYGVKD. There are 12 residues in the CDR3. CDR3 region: CATTGTANTQYF. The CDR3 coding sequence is TGTGCCACCACTGGGACAGCGAATACGCAGTATTTT.

CDR3 nucleotide sequence: TGTGCCAGCAGTTACCCTGGCACGTCAGGCCAGTTCTTC. This codes for CASSYPGTSGQFF. J is TRBJ2-1 and V is TRBV6-2 or TRBV6-3; D call uncertain. The germline V gene encodes CDR1 MNHEY and CDR2 SVGEGT. The CDR3 is 13 amino acids. Trimming removed 2 bases from V and 13 bases from J, with 15 bases in between.

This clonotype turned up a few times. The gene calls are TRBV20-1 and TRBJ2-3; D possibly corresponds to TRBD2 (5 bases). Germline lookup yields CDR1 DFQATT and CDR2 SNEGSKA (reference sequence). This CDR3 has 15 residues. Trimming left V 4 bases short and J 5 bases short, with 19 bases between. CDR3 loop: CSATPLGPWIDTQYF. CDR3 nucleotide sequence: TGCAGTGCTACCCCACTAGGCCCATGGATAGATACGCAGTATTTT.

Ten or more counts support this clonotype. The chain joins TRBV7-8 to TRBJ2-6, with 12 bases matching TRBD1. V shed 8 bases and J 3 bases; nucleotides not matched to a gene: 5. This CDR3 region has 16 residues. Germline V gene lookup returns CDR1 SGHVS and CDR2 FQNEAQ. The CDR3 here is CASGDRGRSGANVLTF. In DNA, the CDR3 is TGTGCCAGCGGGGACAGGGGGCGGAGTGGGGCCAACGTCCTGACTTTC.

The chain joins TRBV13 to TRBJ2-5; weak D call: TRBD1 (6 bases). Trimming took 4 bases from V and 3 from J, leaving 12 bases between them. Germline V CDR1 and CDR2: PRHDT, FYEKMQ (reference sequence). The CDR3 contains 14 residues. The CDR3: CASSSRDTEETQYF. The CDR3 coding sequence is TGTGCCAGCAGCTCCCGGGACACCGAAGAGACCCAGTACTTC.

The DNA of the CDR3 is TGTGCCAGTTTAGGGGGGCACCCCACAGATACGCAGTATTTT. As protein: CASLGGHPTDTQYF. The chain uses TRBV6-6 and TRBJ2-3, with D tentatively TRBD1 or TRBD2 (6 bases each). V shed 9 bases and J shed 2 bases, with 15 bases lying between them. The CDR3 spans 14 residues. The germline gives CDR1 MNHNY, CDR2 SVGAGI (reference sequence).

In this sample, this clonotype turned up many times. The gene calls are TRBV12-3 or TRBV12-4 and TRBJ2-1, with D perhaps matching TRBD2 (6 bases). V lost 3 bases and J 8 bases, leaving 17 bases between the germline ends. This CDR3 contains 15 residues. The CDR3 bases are TGTGCCAGCAGTTTTTCCCCCGGGGGAAGGGATGAGCAGTTCTTC. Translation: CASSFSPGGRDEQFF.

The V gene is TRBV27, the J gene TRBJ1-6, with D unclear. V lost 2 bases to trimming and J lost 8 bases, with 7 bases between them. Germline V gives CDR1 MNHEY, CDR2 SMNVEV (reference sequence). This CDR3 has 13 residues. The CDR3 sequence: CASSLQWDSPLHF. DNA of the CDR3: TGTGCCAGCAGTTTACAATGGGATTCACCCCTCCACTTT.

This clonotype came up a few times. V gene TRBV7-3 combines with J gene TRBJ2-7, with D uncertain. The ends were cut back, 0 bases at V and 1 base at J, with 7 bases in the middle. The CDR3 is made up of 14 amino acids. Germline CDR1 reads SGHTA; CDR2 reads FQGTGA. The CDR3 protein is CASSLTDTSYEQYF. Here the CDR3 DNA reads TGTGCCAGCAGCTTAACTGACACATCCTACGAGCAGTACTTC.

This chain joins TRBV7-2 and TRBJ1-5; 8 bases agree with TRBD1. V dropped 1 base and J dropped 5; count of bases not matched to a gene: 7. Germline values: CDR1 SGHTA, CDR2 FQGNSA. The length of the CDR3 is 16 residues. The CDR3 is CASSLVSGGGDQPQHF. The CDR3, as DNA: TGTGCCAGCAGCTTAGTTTCAGGGGGCGGGGATCAGCCCCAGCATTTT. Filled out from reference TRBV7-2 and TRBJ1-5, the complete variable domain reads GAGVSQSPSNKVTEKGKDVELRCDPISGHTALYWYRQSLGQGLEFLIYFQGNSAPDKSGLPSDRFSAERTGGSVSTLTIQRTQQEDSAVYLCASSLVSGGGDQPQHFGDGTRLSIL.

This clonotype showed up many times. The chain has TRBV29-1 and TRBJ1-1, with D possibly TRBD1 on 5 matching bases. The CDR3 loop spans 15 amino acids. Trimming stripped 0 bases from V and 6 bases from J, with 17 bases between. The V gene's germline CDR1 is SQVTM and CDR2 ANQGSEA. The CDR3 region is CSVEDRWGGIPEAFF. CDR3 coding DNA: TGCAGCGTTGAAGATCGTTGGGGGGGGATCCCTGAAGCTTTCTTT.

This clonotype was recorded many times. In DNA, the CDR3 is TGTGCCAGCAGTTCCGACAGGGAGTCGCTCGAGCAGTACTTC. Protein product: CASSSDRESLEQYF. The chain uses TRBV7-9 and TRBJ2-7, with 7 bases matching TRBD1. The CDR3 consists of 14 residues. Germline V gives CDR1 SEHNR, CDR2 FQNEAQ (reference sequence). With V trimmed by 6 bases and J by 6 bases, 11 bases remained unmatched.

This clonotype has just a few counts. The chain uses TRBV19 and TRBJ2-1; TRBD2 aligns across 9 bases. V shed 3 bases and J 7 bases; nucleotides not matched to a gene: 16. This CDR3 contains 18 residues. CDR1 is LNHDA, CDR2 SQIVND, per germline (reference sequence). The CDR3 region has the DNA TGTGCCAGTAGTATCCGGTGGCTAGCGGGATCTGGGGGAAATGAGCAGTTCTTC. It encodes CASSIRWLAGSGGNEQFF.

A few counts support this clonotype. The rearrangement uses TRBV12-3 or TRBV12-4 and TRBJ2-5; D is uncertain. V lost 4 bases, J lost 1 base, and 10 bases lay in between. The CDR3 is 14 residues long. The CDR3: CASSYHEFQETQYF. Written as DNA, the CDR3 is TGTGCCAGCAGTTACCATGAGTTCCAAGAGACCCAGTACTTC.

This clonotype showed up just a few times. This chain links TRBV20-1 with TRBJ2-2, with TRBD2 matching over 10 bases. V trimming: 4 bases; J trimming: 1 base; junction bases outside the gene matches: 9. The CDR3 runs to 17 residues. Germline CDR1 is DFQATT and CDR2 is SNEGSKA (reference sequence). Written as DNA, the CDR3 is TGCAGTGCTATCTCCGCTAGCGGGAGTGGGAACACCGGGGAGCTGTTTTTT. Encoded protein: CSAISASGSGNTGELFF.

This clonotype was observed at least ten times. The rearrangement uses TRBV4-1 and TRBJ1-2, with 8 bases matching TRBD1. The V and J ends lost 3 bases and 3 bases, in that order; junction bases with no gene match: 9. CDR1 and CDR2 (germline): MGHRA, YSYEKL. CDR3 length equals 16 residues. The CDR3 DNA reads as TGCGCCAGCAGCCAGGATTGGACAGGGAAGGACTATGGCTACACCTTC. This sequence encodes CASSQDWTGKDYGYTF.

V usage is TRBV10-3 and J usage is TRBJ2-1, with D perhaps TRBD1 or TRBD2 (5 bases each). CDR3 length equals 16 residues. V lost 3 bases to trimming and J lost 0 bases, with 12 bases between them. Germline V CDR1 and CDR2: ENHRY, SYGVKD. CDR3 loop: CAISDRDARSYNEQFF. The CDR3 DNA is TGTGCCATCAGTGACCGGGACGCCCGCTCCTACAATGAGCAGTTCTTC.

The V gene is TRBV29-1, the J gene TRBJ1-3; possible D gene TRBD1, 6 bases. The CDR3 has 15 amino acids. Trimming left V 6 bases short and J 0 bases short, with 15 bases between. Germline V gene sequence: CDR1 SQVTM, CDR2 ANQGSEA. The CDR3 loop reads CSVAEGHSSGNTIYF. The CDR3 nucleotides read TGCAGCGTCGCAGAGGGACATAGCTCTGGAAACACCATATATTTT.